The rows below give T cell receptor beta chains drawn from one sample of a study of cytomegalovirus exposure and HLA in healthy donors. TCRdb keeps only in-frame clones here, not all; method: immunoSEQ multiplex PCR. The sample shows 170,000 or so clones, around four fifths of them seen only once. The sample was PBMCs. The receptors here all came from a woman younger than 45 in good health and CMV-seropositive. Both conserved end residues are part of each CDR3. The order of the fields is D gene, V gene, J gene, clone size, CDR3 DNA, CDR3 protein. D genes are given only for firm matches. Not all rows give a size; the values are once, few, many and, for expanded clones, a class.

TRBD1	TRBV10-3	TRBJ1-5	NA	TGTGCCATCAGTGAGTCTGGGACAGGGGACAATCAGCCCCAGCATTTT	CAISESGTGDNQPQHF
TRBD2	TRBV7-2	TRBJ2-7	NA	TGTGCCAGCAGCTCTGGACTAGACGAGCAGTACTTC	CASSSGLDEQYF
TRBD1	TRBV5-8	TRBJ2-5	NA	TGTGCCAGCAGCTTAGGACAGGGCAACCATCGGGAGACCCAGTACTTC	CASSLGQGNHRETQYF
NA	TRBV11-3	TRBJ2-7	once	TGTGCCAGCAGCTTATCGGGGTACGAGCAGTACTTC	CASSLSGYEQYF
TRBD1	TRBV27	TRBJ2-5	once	TGTGCCAGCGGGGGACAGTGGGTGGAGACCCAGTACTTC	CASGGQWVETQYF
NA	TRBV6-5	TRBJ1-1	NA	TGTGCCAGCAGTCTCTCAGGGGAGAACACTGAAGCTTTCTTT	CASSLSGENTEAFF
NA	TRBV28	TRBJ1-1	NA	TGTGCCAGCACCCTACTCCCGAACACTGAAGCTTTCTTT	CASTLLPNTEAFF
TRBD1	TRBV23-1	TRBJ2-7	NA	TGCGCCAGCAGCCCCCAGGACAGGGAGTACGAGCAGTACTTC	CASSPQDREYEQYF
TRBD1	TRBV19	TRBJ1-5	few	TGTGCCATAAAGACAGGGAATAGCAATCAGCCCCAGCATTTT	CAIKTGNSNQPQHF
TRBD1	TRBV28	TRBJ2-5	NA	TGTGCCAGCAGTTCTGGACAGGGCCAAGAGACCCAGTACTTC	CASSSGQGQETQYF
TRBD1	TRBV30	TRBJ1-2	NA	TGTGCCTGCACAGGGGTAATCAACTATGGCTACACCTTC	CACTGVINYGYTF
TRBD2	TRBV6-5	TRBJ2-7	NA	TGTGCCAGCAGCCTCAGACTAGCGGGATTGTACGAGCAGTACTTC	CASSLRLAGLYEQYF
TRBD1	TRBV29-1	TRBJ1-4	NA	TGCAGCGTGGACCGGACAGGATCGAATGAAAAACTGTTTTTT	CSVDRTGSNEKLFF
TRBD1	TRBV27	TRBJ1-5	NA	TGTGCCAGCAGCCGAAGAGTGGACAGGGCTTTAGTTCAGCCCCAGCATTTT	CASSRRVDRALVQPQHF
TRBD1	TRBV6-1	TRBJ2-7	NA	TGTGCCAGCAGTGGGCTACCCCGGGACAGGCCCTACGAGCAGTACTTC	CASSGLPRDRPYEQYF
TRBD1	TRBV7-9	TRBJ1-4	NA	TGTGCCAGCAGCTTTGCGCAGGGGGATGAAAAACTGTTTTTT	CASSFAQGDEKLFF
NA	TRBV6-6	TRBJ1-1	NA	TGTGCCAGCACTTACGGCAGGAACACTGAAGCTTTCTTT	CASTYGRNTEAFF
NA	TRBV28	TRBJ1-5	NA	TGTGCCAGCAGCCTTTCTTTAAACAATCAGTCCCAGCATTTT	CASSLSLNNQSQHF
NA	TRBV5-1	TRBJ2-3	once	TGCGCCAGCAGCAAAAGAGTCGAGACAGATACGCAGTATTTT	CASSKRVETDTQYF
NA	TRBV27	TRBJ1-1	few	TGTGCCAGCAGTTTATCGGGGAGGAACACTGAAGCTTTCTTT	CASSLSGRNTEAFF
NA	TRBV5-1	TRBJ2-3	NA	TGCGCCAGCAGCTTACAGAGCACAGATACGCAGTATTTT	CASSLQSTDTQYF
NA	TRBV2	TRBJ1-2	NA	TGTGCCAGCAGCTCTGACCCGACAGGCCAGTTTGGCTACACCTTC	CASSSDPTGQFGYTF
NA	TRBV28	TRBJ2-7	NA	TGTGCCAGCAGCTCCCCCGAGGGTGAGCCCTACGAGCAGTACTTC	CASSSPEGEPYEQYF
NA	TRBV7-9	TRBJ1-4	once	TGTGCCAGCAGCACTTGGACAGACGGAACTAATGAAAAACTGTTTTTT	CASSTWTDGTNEKLFF
NA	TRBV27	TRBJ1-2	few	TGTGCCAGCAGTTTTTCGGGGATTGGTGGCTACACCTTC	CASSFSGIGGYTF
TRBD2	TRBV9	TRBJ2-3	NA	TGTGCCAGCAGCTCTCGACTAGCGGGACCAGATACGCAGTATTTT	CASSSRLAGPDTQYF
TRBD1	TRBV30	TRBJ2-2	NA	TGTGCCTGGAGTGTAAGGGGGCGCGGGAACACCGGGGAGCTGTTTTTT	CAWSVRGRGNTGELFF
TRBD1	TRBV25-1	TRBJ1-1	few	TGTGCCAGCAGTTCGCGGACAGGGCCGAACACTGAAGCTTTCTTT	CASSSRTGPNTEAFF
TRBD1	TRBV6-1	TRBJ2-2	NA	TGTGCCAGCAGTAGACAGGGTACCACCGGGGAGCTGTTTTTT	CASSRQGTTGELFF
TRBD2	TRBV6-1	TRBJ2-1	few	TGTGCCATCGGGACTAGCGGGAGTTACAATGAGCAGTTCTTC	CAIGTSGSYNEQFF
NA	TRBV7-8	TRBJ2-1	NA	TGTGCCAGCAGCTTAGGCTTGGGGGGTTCGTTTAGAGAGCAGTTCTTC	CASSLGLGGSFREQFF
NA	TRBV7-2	TRBJ2-1	NA	TGTGCCAGCAGCTTAGGGCCCTCCTCCCACAATGAGCAGTTCTTC	CASSLGPSSHNEQFF
TRBD1	TRBV28	TRBJ1-1	NA	TGTGCCAGCTGTACACAGGGGGTAGACACTGAAGCTTTCTTT	CASCTQGVDTEAFF
TRBD2	TRBV28	TRBJ2-1	NA	TGTGCCAGCATCTTCATCGGCGGGGGGCGCGGGAGGTACAATGAGCAGTTCTTC	CASIFIGGGRGRYNEQFF
NA	TRBV28	TRBJ2-7	NA	TGTGCCAGCAGCCTAACCCCCTCCTACGAGCAGTACTTC	CASSLTPSYEQYF
NA	TRBV11-1	TRBJ2-2	NA	TGTGCCAGCAGCTTAGGGCTAGTGGGAGCCGGCGGGGAGCTGTTTTTT	CASSLGLVGAGGELFF
TRBD2	TRBV15	TRBJ2-4	NA	TGTGCCACCAGCAGTCCGGGACTAGCGGGCCTAGCCAAAAACATTCAGTACTTC	CATSSPGLAGLAKNIQYF
NA	TRBV6-5	TRBJ1-2	NA	TGTGCCAGCAGTTTCCTGGGGGGGGGCGCACCAGATGGCTACACCTTC	CASSFLGGGAPDGYTF